The clone carrying this TCR beta chain showed up just once. The germline CDR1 and CDR2 sequences are SGHNT and YYREEE (reference sequence). CDR3 length: 15 amino acids. V lost 0 bases and J 1 base, leaving 8 bases between the germline ends. This sample was included in a study of blood T cell repertoires in COVID-19. Background on the study: PBMCs, B-cell-depleted T cells, or T cells were the source of the cDNA or gDNA that made up the material.

The protocol was immunoSEQ multiplex PCR, while the TCRdb copy is restricted to in-frame clones and leaves out a portion. The sample comprises under 350,000 clones, 70% to 90% of which are singletons, and around 4.5% rests with the top ten. The J gene is TRBJ1-3, the V gene TRBV5-4; D perhaps matches TRBD1 (5 bases). Sequences were obtained from PBMCs or T cells enriched from blood (not recorded which). This receptor was taken from a woman aged 40 to 50 with acute COVID-19. For the CDR3, the DNA is TGTGCCAGCAGCTTGGCCAGGGCTTCTGGAAACACCATATATTTT. This encodes CASSLARASGNTIYF.